Shown below are 25 T cell receptor delta chains from a single sample sequenced in a study of gamma-delta chains in newborns, infants, children. TCRdb used CATT to re-call clones from the reads. The sample has more than 9,000 delta-chain clones, around 8.2% seen once. Material: blood. The origin of the receptors is a child who was a newborn, infant or young child, either healthy, febrile or measles-vaccinated (not recorded which).

This clone qualifies as large (0.1 to 1%). Other DNA sequences of this sample code for an identical CDR3. This sequence joins TRDV2 and TRDJ3; D is undetermined. This CDR3 is built from 18 residues. Germline loops: CDR1 GEAIGNYY, CDR2 EKD. The V and J ends lost 0 bases and 3 bases respectively, with 14 bases between them. The CDR3 DNA is TGTGCCTGTGACACCGTGTCTACCTTTGGCTGGGACACCCGACAGATGTTTTTC. This gives the protein CACDTVSTFGWDTRQMFF.

This clone was detected a few times. The chain recombines TRDV2 with TRDJ3, with 9 nucleotides matching TRDD3. The CDR3 covers 19 residues. Germline CDR1 is GEAIGNYY and CDR2 is EKD. The V and J ends lost 0 bases and 2 bases, in that order; junction bases with no gene match: 7. DNA of the CDR3: TGTGCCTGTGACACCGTACTGGGGGACCCCACCTGGGACACCCGACAGATGTTTTTC. It is translated as CACDTVLGDPTWDTRQMFF.

This clone was recorded a few times. The mismatch at residue 4 between this DNA's translation and the TCRdb protein of a much larger clone likely reflects a read error; the protein shown is translated from the DNA. The V and J genes are TRDV2 and TRDJ3; 12 bases match TRDD3. Germline lookup yields CDR1 GEAIGNYY and CDR2 EKD. This CDR3 spans 18 amino acids. After removal of 5 bases from V and 0 bases from J, the junction contained 4 bases not matched to a gene. CDR3 amino acids: CACGTGGYSSWDTRQMFF. CDR3 in DNA: TGTGCCTGTGGCACTGGGGGATACAGCTCCTGGGACACCCGACAGATGTTTTTC.

This clone was counted only a few times. This may come from a read error, since a much larger clone is one base off. Other DNA sequences in the same sample also yield this CDR3. The V and J genes are TRDV2 and TRDJ3, with TRDD3 matching 8 bases. The CDR3 sequence is 18 residues long. Germline V CDR1 and CDR2: GEAIGNYY, EKD. The junction had 4 bases not matched to a gene; V was cut back by 1 base and J by 0 bases. CDR3 loop: CACDTGGSGSWDTRQMFF. In DNA, the CDR3 is TGTGCCTGTGACACTGGGGGATCCGGCTCCTGGGACACCCGACAGATGTTTTTC.

This chain joins TRAV29/DV5 and TRDJ1, with 8 bases matching TRDD3. The CDR3 has 20 amino acids. Looked up from germline, CDR1 is NSMFDY and CDR2 is ISSIKDK. V lost 0 bases, J lost 0 bases, and 19 bases stayed unmatched. The CDR3 sequence is CAASARSLYWGGRYTDKLIF. The CDR3 DNA reads TGTGCAGCAAGCGCGAGGTCTCTGTACTGGGGGGGAAGATACACCGATAAACTCATCTTT. Filled out from reference TRAV29/DV5 and TRDJ1, the complete variable domain reads DQQVKQNSPSLSVQEGRISILNCDYTNSMFDYFLWYKKYPAEGPTFLISISSIKDKNEDGRFTVFLNKSAKHLSLHIVPSQPGDSAVYFCAASARSLYWGGRYTDKLIFGKGTRVTVEP.

This clone is medium-sized (0.01 to 0.1%) in the sample. The chain combines TRDV2 with TRDJ3, with TRDD3 matching 13 bases. This CDR3 region has 21 residues. Trimming at V came to 0 bases and at J to 2 bases, leaving 9 bases not matched to a gene. CDR1 is GEAIGNYY, CDR2 EKD, per germline. The CDR3 DNA follows: TGTGCCTGTGACACCGGGGGTACTGGGGGATACGGTGCCTGGGACACCCGACAGATGTTTTTC. Encoded protein: CACDTGGTGGYGAWDTRQMFF.

This clone is classed as large. Different DNA sequences within this sample yield the same CDR3. V and J are TRDV2 and TRDJ1; 7 nucleotides agree with TRDD2. The CDR3 is made up of 16 amino acids. Trimming removed 0 bases from V and 4 bases from J; junction bases left unmatched: 10. Looked up from germline, CDR1 is GEAIGNYY and CDR2 is EKD. The CDR3 nucleotides read TGTGCCTGTGACACCGTAGGGAGTTCCTACCGCGATAAACTCATCTTT. Protein product: CACDTVGSSYRDKLIF.

This clone has only a few counts. V gene TRDV2 combines with J gene TRDJ3; the D gene is possibly TRDD3 (5 bases). Germline V gives CDR1 GEAIGNYY, CDR2 EKD. The V end was cut by 0 bases, the J end by 3 bases, with 11 bases between. The CDR3 consists of 17 residues. CDR3 coding DNA: TGTGCCTGTGACACCGCGACCGGGATCTGGGACACCCGACAGATGTTTTTC. Translating gives CACDTATGIWDTRQMFF.

Concerning this clone: This likely reflects a read error, since a far larger clone is one base away. The sample holds other DNA sequences that translate to the same CDR3. The CDR3 region has the DNA TGTGCCTGTGACACCCTCGTACTCCCTACTGGGGGACCTTACACCGATAAACTCATCTTT. Its translation is CACDTLVLPTGGPYTDKLIF. The V and J genes are TRDV2 and TRDJ1, with 9 bases that match TRDD3. CDR1 is GEAIGNYY, CDR2 EKD, per germline. CDR3 length: 20 residues. After removal of 0 bases from V and 0 bases from J, the junction contained 16 bases not matched to a gene.

This clone showed up just a few times. The chain uses TRDV2 and TRDJ1; 8 nucleotides agree with TRDD3. This CDR3 has 22 amino acids. CDR1 GEAIGNYY and CDR2 EKD come from the germline V gene. Trimming removed 1 base from V and 9 bases from J; junction bases left unmatched: 33. CDR3 amino acids: CACDTTLSLLGAPVGGMFELIF. In DNA form, the CDR3 reads TGTGCCTGTGACACTACCCTTTCTCTACTGGGGGCCCCCGTAGGAGGGATGTTTGAACTCATCTTT.

This clone was observed a handful of times. J is TRDJ1 and V is TRDV1; weak D call: TRDD2 (6 bases). Germline values: CDR1 TSWWSYY, CDR2 QGS. There are 18 residues in the CDR3. Trimming pared 2 bases from V and 4 bases from J, leaving 23 bases between. CDR3 in amino acids: CALGEAFPSRGPDDKLIF. The CDR3 DNA sequence: TGTGCTCTTGGGGAAGCCTTTCCTAGCCGGGGACCCGACGATAAACTCATCTTT.

In its sample, this clone was seen a few times. This is likely an artifact of a read error, given a far larger clone one base away. Other nucleotide sequences from this sample produce the same CDR3. The chain uses TRDV2 and TRDJ1; 13 bases match TRDD3. Germline V lookup: CDR1 GEAIGNYY, CDR2 EKD. The ends lost 0 bases at V and 0 bases at J; junction bases unmatched: 15. The CDR3 consists of 21 residues. CDR3 in amino acids: CACDTLLGDTRSGRHTDKLIF. CDR3 nucleotides: TGTGCCTGTGACACCTTACTGGGGGATACGCGATCGGGTCGTCACACCGATAAACTCATCTTT.

Of note for this clone: The same CDR3 also results from other DNA sequences found in this sample. This chain connects TRDV2 to TRDJ3, with TRDD3 matching over 11 bases. This CDR3 has 19 amino acids. With V trimmed by 0 bases and J by 1 base, 4 bases remained unmatched. CDR1 is GEAIGNYY and CDR2 is EKD in the germline V gene. As DNA, the CDR3 is TGTGCCTGTGACACCGTTCTGGGGGATACTTCCTGGGACACCCGACAGATGTTTTTC. Translating gives CACDTVLGDTSWDTRQMFF.

The rearrangement uses TRDV3 and TRDJ1, with 11 bases matching TRDD3. Losses at the gene ends were 0 bases for V and 0 bases for J; bases not matched to a gene: 18. Germline assignment: CDR1 TVYSNPD and CDR2 GDNSRS (reference sequence). The CDR3 length is 20 residues. The CDR3 region is CAFRSPASGGYLVYTDKLIF. CDR3 nucleotides: TGTGCCTTTAGAAGTCCGGCTTCTGGGGGATACTTGGTGTACACCGATAAACTCATCTTT.

This clone is categorized as medium-sized. The chain links TRDV2 to TRDJ3, with D maybe TRDD3 (6 bases). Trimming removed 0 bases from V and 0 bases from J, with 8 bases in between. The CDR3 spans 17 residues. Germline CDR1 GEAIGNYY, CDR2 EKD. The CDR3 DNA reads TGTGCCTGTGACACCGGGGGAGGCTCCTGGGACACCCGACAGATGTTTTTC. This translates into CACDTGGGSWDTRQMFF.

The chain couples TRDV1 to TRDJ1; 7 bases align to TRDD3. The CDR3 loop spans 21 amino acids. Unmatched junction bases numbered 23, after V lost 2 bases and J lost 2 bases. Germline assignment: CDR1 TSWWSYY and CDR2 QGS. In nucleotides, the CDR3 is TGTGCTCTTGGGGAATGGCGATCCTTCGTCTCTGGGGGGCGGCGAACCGATAAACTCATCTTT. This gives the protein CALGEWRSFVSGGRRTDKLIF.

This clone was observed a few times. One end of the junction fails to match germline, which may point to a read error. The CDR3 nucleotides read TGTGCCTGTGACACCCTAGGGACTGGGGGATACAAGACCGATGAACTCATCTTT. It encodes CACDTLGTGGYKTDELIF. The chain has TRDV2 and TRDJ1; TRDD3 agrees at 12 bases. There are 18 residues in the CDR3. CDR1 GEAIGNYY and CDR2 EKD come from the germline V gene.

Details on this clone: One base separates it from a far larger clone, so it is likely a read error. This specimen includes other DNA sequences encoding the same CDR3. The chain carries TRDV2 and TRDJ1; 9 bases line up with TRDD3. The CDR3 has 16 residues. V lost 1 base and J lost 0; bases outside the gene matches: 5. In germline, CDR1 is GEAIGNYY, CDR2 EKD. The CDR3 loop is CACDTLGDTHTDKLIF. In DNA form, the CDR3 reads TGTGCCTGTGACACACTAGGGGATACGCACACCGATAAACTCATCTTT.

About this clone: Relative to the germline gene, one junction end is altered; a read error may explain this. This chain uses TRDV2 with TRDJ3; 8 bases match TRDD3. The CDR3 has 20 residues. Per the germline V gene, CDR1 is GEAIGNYY and CDR2 is EKD. In nucleotides, the CDR3 is TGTGCCTGTGACACCGTCGAATCTGGGGGAAGCTCCTGTGACACCCGACAGATGTTTTTC. This encodes CACDTVESGGSSCDTRQMFF.

This clone turned up a few times. This chain uses TRDV2 with TRDJ3; TRDD3 agrees at 9 bases. The junction had 5 bases not matched to a gene; V was cut back by 3 bases and J by 0 bases. This CDR3 is built from 18 residues. In germline, CDR1 is GEAIGNYY, CDR2 EKD. CDR3 loop: CACDLLGDASWDTRQMFF. The CDR3 bases are TGTGCCTGTGACCTACTGGGGGACGCCTCCTGGGACACCCGACAGATGTTTTTC.

In its sample, this clone ranks as medium-sized. The chain joins TRDV2 to TRDJ1; 7 nucleotides match TRDD3. The CDR3 sequence is 14 residues long. V lost 2 bases, J lost 0 bases, and 2 bases stayed unmatched. Per germline, CDR1 GEAIGNYY and CDR2 EKD. CDR3 amino acids: CACDSWGDTDKLIF. CDR3 bases: TGTGCCTGTGACAGCTGGGGGGACACCGATAAACTCATCTTT.

This clone was detected a few times. The chain has TRDV2 and TRDJ3; D uncertain. The CDR3 covers 17 residues. V dropped 3 bases and J dropped 0 bases, with 11 bases sitting between them. Looked up from germline, CDR1 is GEAIGNYY and CDR2 is EKD. The CDR3 region is CACDSIRFSWDTRQMFF. The DNA for the CDR3 is TGTGCCTGTGACTCGATTCGATTCTCCTGGGACACCCGACAGATGTTTTTC.

The chain carries TRDV2 and TRDJ3; 11 nucleotides match TRDD3. The V gene end was trimmed by 0 bases and the J gene end by 2 bases; junction bases not matched to a gene: 5. Germline values: CDR1 GEAIGNYY, CDR2 EKD. The CDR3 loop spans 19 amino acids. The CDR3 reads CACDTASGGYAWDTRQMFF. DNA of the CDR3: TGTGCCTGTGACACCGCTAGTGGGGGATACGCCTGGGACACCCGACAGATGTTTTTC.

This clone was observed a few times. One junction end does not reproduce the germline sequence, and a read error may be involved. In the same sample, other DNA sequences code for this CDR3. The CDR3 sequence is CACDPVGPNTDKLIF. The CDR3, as DNA: TGTGCCTGTGACCCGGTTGGCCCTAACACCGATAAGCTCATCTTT. The J gene is TRDJ1, the V gene TRDV2; unclear D gene. Germline assignment: CDR1 GEAIGNYY and CDR2 EKD. This CDR3 spans 15 amino acids.

V and J are TRDV2 and TRDJ1, with 7 bases lining up with TRDD3. Germline CDR1 and CDR2: GEAIGNYY and EKD. Trimming took 0 bases from V and 0 from J; bases not matched to a gene: 15. This CDR3 is 19 amino acids long. The chain's CDR3 is CACDTVGGSGSAYTDKLIF. The CDR3 bases are TGTGCCTGTGACACCGTAGGGGGATCAGGTTCAGCATACACCGATAAACTCATCTTT.